This T cell receptor (beta chain) is drawn from a study of regulatory T cells in long-lasting Graves disease. Study summary: Patients with new Graves' disease had used antithyroid drugs below 3 months. Study outcomes and limitations: Persistent patients had more shared public clonotypes (under 3,000) than new patients (approximately 970). Possibly, accuracy suffered from the small sample size. Persistent disease favored TRBV28, TRBJ1-2 and TRBJ2-5.

The time point here: newly diagnosed GD, antithyroid drugs for less than 3 months. From PBMCs, RNA was extracted and then used to make the TCR library. In building TCR beta libraries, iRepertoire HTBI primers were used together with Arm-PCR of CDR3 regions. TCRdb reprocessed the multiplex PCR reads with MiXCR, giving one entry per CDR3 protein. This sample has 350,000 to 400,000 distinct CDR3 sequences; roughly 15% occur once, and the top ten carry about 20%. Trimming took off 7 bases at V and 7 bases at J, with 13 bases between the two ends. Germline V gene lookup returns CDR1 SNHLY and CDR2 FYNNEI. The CDR3 has 12 residues. This clonotype was seen a handful of times. Its antigen is as yet unknown.

The receptor comes from a female donor with Graves disease. V and J are TRBV2 and TRBJ1-2, with D perhaps matching TRBD1 (6 bases). Here the sequenced sample was peripheral blood mononuclear cells (PBMCs), taken at new diagnosis, from a patient treated with antithyroid drugs. The CDR3 coding sequence is TGTGCCAGCATGGGGGGGCCCGGTGGCTACACCTTC. Amino acid sequence: CASMGGPGGYTF.